This TCR beta chain comes out of a study of regulatory T cells in long-lasting Graves disease. Study overall: Persistent Graves' disease required over 5 years of antithyroid drugs and positive TSH receptor antibodies.

Study-wide results and caveats: Persistent Graves' cases showed lower TCR diversity than newly diagnosed cases. There was favoring of TRBV28, TRBJ1-2 and TRBJ2-5 in persistent disease.

The CDR3 contains 13 residues. Germline CDR1 reads MDHEN; CDR2 reads SYDVKM. V lost 6 bases to trimming and J lost 4 bases, with 12 bases between them. The time point denotes: persistent/refractory GD, antithyroid drugs over 5 years with positive TRAb. Preparation of the TCR library used RNA extracted from PBMCs. To make TCR beta libraries, researchers used iRepertoire HTBI primers and Arm-PCR of CDR3 regions. MiXCR was run by TCRdb on the multiplex PCR reads, yielding one entry per CDR3 protein. The sample has a few hundred thousand distinct CDR3 sequences; 20% to 25% are singletons. This clonotype was counted at least ten times. No antigen is known for it.

The genes are TRBV28 and TRBJ2-5; D may be TRBD2 (5 bases). The origin of this receptor is a female donor with Graves disease. The sample consisted of peripheral blood mononuclear cells (PBMCs), taken when the disease was refractory, from a patient treated with antithyroid drugs. This CDR3 reads CASSSPSLETQYF. CDR3 DNA: TGTGCCAGCAGCTCTCCTAGCTTAGAGACCCAGTACTTC. Full variable domain (missing parts from reference TRBV28 and TRBJ2-5): DVKVTQSSRYLVKRTGEKVFLECVQDMDHENMFWYRQDPGLGLRLIYFSYDVKMKEKGDIPEGYSVSREKKERFSLILESASTNQTSMYLCASSSPSLETQYFGPGTRLLVL.